Listed here is a single T cell receptor beta chain. What it binds is unknown. Expressed TCRB transcripts were sequenced after all isolated RNA was converted to cDNA. The table came from immunoSEQ multiplex PCR; TCRdb's copy has only in-frame clones and leaves some out. The sample shows 850,000 to 900,000 clones, 15% to 20% of them seen only once. The data were obtained in a study of beta chain features in type 1 diabetes. Study results and caveats: Moderate yet significant TCRB CDR3 shortening was seen in Type 1 diabetes patients in all four CD4+ subsets.

From germline, CDR1 is MNHEY and CDR2 SVGAGI. CDR3 length equals 13 residues. V was pared by 6 bases and J by 1 base, with 10 bases between. The receptor's source is a woman aged 18-29 years in good health. The specimen was naive CD4+ T cells from blood. V gene TRBV6-5 combines with J gene TRBJ2-7; D not resolved. In nucleotides, the CDR3 is TGTGCCAGCAGCCCCTACAAATCCTACGAGCAGTACTTC. This encodes CASSPYKSYEQYF.